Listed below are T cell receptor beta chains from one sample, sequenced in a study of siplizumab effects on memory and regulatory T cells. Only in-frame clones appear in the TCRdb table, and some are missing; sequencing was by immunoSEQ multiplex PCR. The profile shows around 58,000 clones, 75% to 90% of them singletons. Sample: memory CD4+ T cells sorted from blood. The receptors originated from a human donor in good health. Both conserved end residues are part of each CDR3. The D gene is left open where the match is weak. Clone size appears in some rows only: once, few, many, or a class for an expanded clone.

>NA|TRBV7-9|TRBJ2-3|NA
TGTGCCAGCAGCTCCCCCTTAGCGTCCTTGAATACGCAGTATTTT
CASSSPLASLNTQYF
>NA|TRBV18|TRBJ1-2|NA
TGTGCCAGCTCTCTAGCCTCGGCTACACCGGATGCGGGAGGCTACACCTTC
CASSLASATPDAGGYTF
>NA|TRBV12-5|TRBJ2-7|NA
TGTGCTAGTGGTTTGGGTGACTTCCCTTCCTACGAGCAGTACTTC
CASGLGDFPSYEQYF
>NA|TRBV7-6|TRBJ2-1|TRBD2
TGTGCCAGCAGCCCTAGCGGTCCAGGGGAGCAGTTCTTC
CASSPSGPGEQFF
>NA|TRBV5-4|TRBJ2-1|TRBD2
TGTGCCAGCAGCTTGGGGCTAGCGGCGGATGAGCAGTTCTTC
CASSLGLAADEQFF
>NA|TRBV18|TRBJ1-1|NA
TGTGCCAGCTCACCGCCACAGGGCACTGAAGCTTTCTTT
CASSPPQGTEAFF
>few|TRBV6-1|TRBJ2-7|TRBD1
TGTGCCAGCAGGACGGGACAGGGCCCCTACGAGCAGTACTTC
CASRTGQGPYEQYF
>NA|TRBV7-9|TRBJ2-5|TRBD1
TGTGCCAGCAGCTCCATGACAGGGAAGGGCAAGGAGACCCAGTACTTC
CASSSMTGKGKETQYF
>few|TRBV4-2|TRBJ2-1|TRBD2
TGTGCCAGCAGCCAAGCGGAGACTAGCGGGATTGACTCCTACAATGAGCAGTTCTTC
CASSQAETSGIDSYNEQFF
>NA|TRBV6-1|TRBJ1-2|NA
TGTGCCAGCAGTGAACAAGGACTCATGGGGAGCTATGGCTACACCTTC
CASSEQGLMGSYGYTF
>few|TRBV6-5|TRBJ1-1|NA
TGTGCCAGCAGTCTTCAAGGTAGGGCTGAAGCTTTCTTT
CASSLQGRAEAFF
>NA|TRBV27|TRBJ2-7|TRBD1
TGTGCCAGCAGGCGACCGGGACAGTCCTACGAGCAGTACTTC
CASRRPGQSYEQYF
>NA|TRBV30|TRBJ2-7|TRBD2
TGTGCCTGGACTGTCTCGCGGGAGGGCCCGAATTACTTC
CAWTVSREGPNYF
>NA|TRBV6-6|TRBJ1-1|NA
TGTGCCAGCAGTTACTCGGGCAGCACTGAAGCTTTCTTT
CASSYSGSTEAFF
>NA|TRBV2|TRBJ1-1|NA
TGTGCCAGCAGGGTACAGAACACTGAAGCTTTCTTT
CASRVQNTEAFF
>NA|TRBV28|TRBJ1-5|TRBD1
TGTGCCAGCAGTCGGACAGGAAGCAATCAGCCCCAGCATTTT
CASSRTGSNQPQHF
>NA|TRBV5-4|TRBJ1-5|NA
TGTGCCAGCAGCTTGGGGCAGGGTCGGGATCAGCCCCAGCATTTT
CASSLGQGRDQPQHF
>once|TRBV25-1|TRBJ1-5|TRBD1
TGTGCCAGCAGTGGGACGGACAGGTATCAGCCCCAGCATTTT
CASSGTDRYQPQHF
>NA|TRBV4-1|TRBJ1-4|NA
TGCGCCAGCAGCCTGAGTGGGCAGGGAGTTAGTGAAAAACTGTTTTTT
CASSLSGQGVSEKLFF
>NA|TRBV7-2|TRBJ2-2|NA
TGTGCCAGCAGCCCGATGAAACCGGGGCTCCAAAGCCGGGAGCTGTTTTTT
CASSPMKPGLQSRELFF
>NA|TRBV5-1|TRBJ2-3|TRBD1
TGCGCCAGCAGCTTGCCCGGGACAGGGTCCACAGATACGCAGTATTTT
CASSLPGTGSTDTQYF
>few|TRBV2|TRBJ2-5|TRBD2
TGTGCCAGCAGTGTTACGGGAGGAGTACAAGAGACCCAGTACTTC
CASSVTGGVQETQYF
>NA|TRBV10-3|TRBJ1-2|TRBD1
TGTGCCAGCACAGGGGGCACGGGCTACACCTTC
CASTGGTGYTF
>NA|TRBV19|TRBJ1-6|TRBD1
TGTGCCAGTAGCCGAAGCGGACAGGCCTCCAATAATTCACCCCTCCACTTT
CASSRSGQASNNSPLHF
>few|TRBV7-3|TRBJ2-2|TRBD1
TGTGCCAGCAGCCGGGACAGAGACACCGGGGAGCTGTTTTTT
CASSRDRDTGELFF
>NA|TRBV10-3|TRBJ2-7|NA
TGTGCCGCCCAGGATAACTCCTACGAGCAGTACTTC
CAAQDNSYEQYF
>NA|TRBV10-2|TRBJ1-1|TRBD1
TGCGCCAGCAGTTCACAGGGGGCCACCACTGAAGCTTTCTTT
CASSSQGATTEAFF
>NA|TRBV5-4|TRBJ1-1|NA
TGTGCCAGCAGCGCTCCATCGAAAGGGTACACTGAAGCTTTCTTT
CASSAPSKGYTEAFF
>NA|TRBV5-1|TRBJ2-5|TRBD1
TGCGCCAGCAGTTCACAGGGGACCACGGTTCGGGAGACCCAGTACTTC
CASSSQGTTVRETQYF
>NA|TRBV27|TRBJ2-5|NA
TGTGCCAGCAGGAACTGGGAGACCCAGTACTTC
CASRNWETQYF
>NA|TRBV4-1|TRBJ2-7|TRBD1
TGCGCCAGCAGCTTCTACCCCCCCGGGACAGGGGCCACCTACGAGCAGTACTTC
CASSFYPPGTGATYEQYF
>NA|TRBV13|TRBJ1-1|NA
TGTGCCAGCAGCTTTAGGACAGCCACTGAAGCTTTCTTT
CASSFRTATEAFF
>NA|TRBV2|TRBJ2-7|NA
TGTGCCAGCAGTGTAAGTCGGGGTAATGAGCAGTACTTC
CASSVSRGNEQYF
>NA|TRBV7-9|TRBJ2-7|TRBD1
TGTGCCAGCAGCTTTCTAGGACAGGGCTACGAGCAGTACTTC
CASSFLGQGYEQYF
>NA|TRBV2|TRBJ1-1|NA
TGTGCCAGCAGTGAAGGGACAGTCGATAACACTGAAGCTTTCTTT
CASSEGTVDNTEAFF
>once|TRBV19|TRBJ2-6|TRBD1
TGTGCCAGTACTCCGACAGGGTGGGAGTCTGGGGCCAACGTCCTGACTTTC
CASTPTGWESGANVLTF
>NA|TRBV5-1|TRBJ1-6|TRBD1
TGCGCCAGCAGCCCTGACAGGGGCCGGTCACCCCTCCACTTT
CASSPDRGRSPLHF
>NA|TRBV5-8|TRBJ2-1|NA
TGTGCCAGCAGCCCCTTTCAGGGTGCAACCTACAATGAGCAGTTCTTC
CASSPFQGATYNEQFF
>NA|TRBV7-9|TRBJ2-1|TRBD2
TGTGCCAGCGTGCGGGAGAAGAGCAATGAGCAGTTCTTC
CASVREKSNEQFF
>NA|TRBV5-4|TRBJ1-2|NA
TGTGCCAGCAGCTTGGGGACGGATGGCTACACCTTC
CASSLGTDGYTF
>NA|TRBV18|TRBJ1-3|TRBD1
TGTGCCAGCTCACCTGCCGGGACAGGGGTCGGAAACACCATATATTTT
CASSPAGTGVGNTIYF
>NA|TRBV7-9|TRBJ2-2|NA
TGTGCCAGCAGCTTACCACTCAGGGGCAGCGGGGAGCTGTTTTTT
CASSLPLRGSGELFF
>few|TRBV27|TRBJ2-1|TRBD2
TGTGCCAGCAGGGGACTAGCGGGAGTCAATGAGCAGTTCTTC
CASRGLAGVNEQFF
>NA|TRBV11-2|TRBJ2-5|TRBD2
TGTGCCAGCAGCTTAGCCCGGGGTGGACTAGCGCAGACCCAGTACTTC
CASSLARGGLAQTQYF
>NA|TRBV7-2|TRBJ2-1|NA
TGTGCCAGCAGCCCTGGGTTAGTGGCCAATGAGCAGTTCTTC
CASSPGLVANEQFF
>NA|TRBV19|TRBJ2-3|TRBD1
TGTGCCAGTAGTACCGGGACAGCTAGCACAGATACGCAGTATTTT
CASSTGTASTDTQYF
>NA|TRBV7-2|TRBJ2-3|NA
TGTGCCAGCAGCTCCGGGGCCACTTTGTCAGCAGATACGCAGTATTTT
CASSSGATLSADTQYF